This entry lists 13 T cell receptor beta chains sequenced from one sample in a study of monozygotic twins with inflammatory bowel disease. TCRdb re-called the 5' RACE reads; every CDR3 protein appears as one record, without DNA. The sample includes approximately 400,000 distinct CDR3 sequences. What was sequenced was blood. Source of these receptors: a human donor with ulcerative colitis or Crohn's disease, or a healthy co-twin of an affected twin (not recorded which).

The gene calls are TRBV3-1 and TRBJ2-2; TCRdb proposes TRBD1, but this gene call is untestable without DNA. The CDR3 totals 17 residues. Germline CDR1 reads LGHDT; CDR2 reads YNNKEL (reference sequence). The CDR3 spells CASSQARGLGGTGELFF. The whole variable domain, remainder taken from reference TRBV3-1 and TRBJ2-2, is DTAVSQTPKYLVTQMGNDKSIKCEQNLGHDTMYWYKQDSKKFLKIMFSYNNKELIINETVPNRFSPKSPDKAHLNLHINSLELGDSAVYFCASSQARGLGGTGELFFGEGSRLTVL.

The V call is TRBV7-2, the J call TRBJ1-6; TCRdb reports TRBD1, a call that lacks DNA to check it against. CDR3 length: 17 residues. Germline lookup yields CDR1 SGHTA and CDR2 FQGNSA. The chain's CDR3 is CASSLVPDRGAGSPLHF.

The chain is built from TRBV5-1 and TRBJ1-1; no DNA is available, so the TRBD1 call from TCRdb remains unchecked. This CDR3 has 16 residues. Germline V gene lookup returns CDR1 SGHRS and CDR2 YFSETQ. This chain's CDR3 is CASSSSGQGFGTEAFF.

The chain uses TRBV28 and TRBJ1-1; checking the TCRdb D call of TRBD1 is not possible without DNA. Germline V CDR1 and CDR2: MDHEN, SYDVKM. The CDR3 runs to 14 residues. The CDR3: CASNDGTVNTEAFF.

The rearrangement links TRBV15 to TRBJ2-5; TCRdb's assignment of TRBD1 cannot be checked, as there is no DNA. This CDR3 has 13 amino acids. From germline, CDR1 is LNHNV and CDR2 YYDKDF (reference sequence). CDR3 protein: CATRRDTEETQYF.

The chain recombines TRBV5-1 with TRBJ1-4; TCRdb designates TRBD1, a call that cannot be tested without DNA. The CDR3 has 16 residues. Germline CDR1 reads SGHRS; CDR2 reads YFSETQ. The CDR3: CASRRTTGAPNEKLFF.

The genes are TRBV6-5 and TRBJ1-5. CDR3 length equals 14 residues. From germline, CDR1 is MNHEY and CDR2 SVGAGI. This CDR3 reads CASSSGESNQPQHF.

CDR3 sequence: CASSLDWGGGADTQYF. The chain couples TRBV7-2 to TRBJ2-3; with no DNA, the TCRdb D assignment of TRBD1 cannot be verified. Germline V gene lookup returns CDR1 SGHTA and CDR2 FQGNSA. This CDR3 is built from 16 residues. The complete variable domain, with remaining parts taken from reference TRBV7-2 and TRBJ2-3, reads GAGVSQSPSNKVTEKGKDVELRCDPISGHTALYWYRQSLGQGLEFLIYFQGNSAPDKSGLPSDRFSAERTGGSVSTLTIQRTQQEDSAVYLCASSLDWGGGADTQYFGPGTRLTVL.

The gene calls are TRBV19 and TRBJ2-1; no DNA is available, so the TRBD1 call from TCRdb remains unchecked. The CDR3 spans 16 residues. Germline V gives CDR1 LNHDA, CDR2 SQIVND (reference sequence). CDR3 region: CASSFFGGGGINEQFF.

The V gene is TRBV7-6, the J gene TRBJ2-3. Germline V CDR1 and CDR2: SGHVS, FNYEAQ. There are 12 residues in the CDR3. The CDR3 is CASSRLRDTQYF.

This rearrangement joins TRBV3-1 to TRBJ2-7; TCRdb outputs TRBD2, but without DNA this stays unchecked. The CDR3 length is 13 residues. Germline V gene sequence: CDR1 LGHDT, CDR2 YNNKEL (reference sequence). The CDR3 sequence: CASSDRLAEEQYF.

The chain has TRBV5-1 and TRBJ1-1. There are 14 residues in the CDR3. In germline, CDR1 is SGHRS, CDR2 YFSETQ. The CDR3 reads CASSSGREHTEAFF.

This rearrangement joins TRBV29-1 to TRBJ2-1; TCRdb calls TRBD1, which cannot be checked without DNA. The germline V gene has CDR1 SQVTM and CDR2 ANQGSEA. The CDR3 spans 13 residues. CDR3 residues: CSVETPGSDEQFF.